Listed below are T cell receptor beta chains from one sample, sequenced in a study of blood T cell repertoires in COVID-19. Clones were read by immunoSEQ multiplex PCR, and TCRdb kept only the in-frame ones, dropping some. This table has around 620,000 clones, 70% to 90% appearing once. Source material: peripheral blood. These receptors were taken from a woman under 30 with acute or convalescent COVID-19. CDR3s include the opening cysteine and the closing phenylalanine or tryptophan. A D gene is named only where the DNA matches it firmly.

j_gene: TRBJ1-2
v_gene: TRBV6-6
d_gene: .
CDR3aa: CASLPTGASYTF

j_gene: TRBJ2-7
v_gene: TRBV4-3
d_gene: .
CDR3aa: CASSQGLEFPFYEQYF

j_gene: TRBJ1-1
v_gene: TRBV6-5
d_gene: .
CDR3aa: CASSYPGLKNTEAFF

j_gene: TRBJ1-3
v_gene: TRBV5-1
d_gene: TRBD1
CDR3aa: CASGGTDGNTIYF

j_gene: TRBJ2-7
v_gene: TRBV6-5
d_gene: TRBD2
CDR3aa: CAIRGGGAPYEQYF

j_gene: TRBJ1-1
v_gene: TRBV6-4
d_gene: TRBD1
CDR3aa: CASSAQGENTEAFF

j_gene: TRBJ2-1
v_gene: TRBV9
d_gene: TRBD1
CDR3aa: CASSIQGVSYNEQFF

j_gene: TRBJ2-6
v_gene: TRBV7-3
d_gene: TRBD2
CDR3aa: CASSSPGLAGGANVLTF

j_gene: TRBJ2-7
v_gene: TRBV6-4
d_gene: .
CDR3aa: CAREGVGNSYEQYF

j_gene: TRBJ1-5
v_gene: TRBV6-2/TRBV6-3
d_gene: TRBD1
CDR3aa: CASSWQGEHQPQHF

j_gene: TRBJ2-2
v_gene: TRBV5-5
d_gene: .
CDR3aa: CASKKGGYSGELFF

j_gene: TRBJ1-5
v_gene: TRBV6-5
d_gene: TRBD1
CDR3aa: CASSYSRQGHQPQHF

j_gene: TRBJ1-4
v_gene: TRBV19
d_gene: .
CDR3aa: CASSIWGREKLFF

j_gene: TRBJ1-6
v_gene: TRBV27
d_gene: TRBD1
CDR3aa: CASSPAAGQPSSPLHF

j_gene: TRBJ1-2
v_gene: TRBV30
d_gene: TRBD1
CDR3aa: CAWSPDREYGYTF

j_gene: TRBJ1-3
v_gene: TRBV3-1/TRBV3-2
d_gene: .
CDR3aa: CASSPNYYRAGNTIYF

j_gene: TRBJ1-1
v_gene: TRBV29-1
d_gene: .
CDR3aa: CSVEPRAKEAFF

j_gene: TRBJ1-6
v_gene: TRBV30
d_gene: .
CDR3aa: CASGQPSPLHF

j_gene: TRBJ1-2
v_gene: TRBV7-3
d_gene: .
CDR3aa: CASSKQGFTGYTF

j_gene: TRBJ1-1
v_gene: TRBV5-5
d_gene: .
CDR3aa: CASSLWFYNSLIEAFF

j_gene: TRBJ2-2
v_gene: TRBV7-7
d_gene: TRBD1
CDR3aa: CASSLRTGAYAGELFF

j_gene: TRBJ1-3
v_gene: TRBV6-5
d_gene: TRBD1
CDR3aa: CASSGTGTGNTIYF

j_gene: TRBJ1-6
v_gene: TRBV6-5
d_gene: .
CDR3aa: CASRFRDNSPLHF

j_gene: TRBJ2-7
v_gene: TRBV5-4
d_gene: TRBD1
CDR3aa: CASRTPGTDFSYEQYF

j_gene: TRBJ1-5
v_gene: TRBV2
d_gene: TRBD1
CDR3aa: CASRTGQGGGQPQHF

j_gene: TRBJ2-1
v_gene: TRBV6-2/TRBV6-3
d_gene: TRBD1
CDR3aa: CASSYDRASYNEQFF

j_gene: TRBJ2-2
v_gene: TRBV5-1
d_gene: TRBD2
CDR3aa: CASSPMAGGPAGELFF

j_gene: TRBJ2-4
v_gene: TRBV3-1/TRBV3-2
d_gene: .
CDR3aa: CASSYRVRENIQYF

j_gene: TRBJ2-7
v_gene: TRBV11-1
d_gene: .
CDR3aa: CASSFAGGSSYEQYF

j_gene: TRBJ2-7
v_gene: TRBV5-1
d_gene: TRBD1
CDR3aa: CASSSDRGLHEQYF

j_gene: TRBJ1-2
v_gene: TRBV25-1
d_gene: .
CDR3aa: CASSEWGDGYTF

j_gene: TRBJ1-1
v_gene: TRBV10-3
d_gene: .
CDR3aa: CAAGAGGEAFF

j_gene: TRBJ1-2
v_gene: TRBV13
d_gene: TRBD1
CDR3aa: CASRDGGGSYGYTF

j_gene: TRBJ2-4
v_gene: TRBV2
d_gene: .
CDR3aa: CASRLNQGGPWNIQYF

j_gene: TRBJ2-7
v_gene: TRBV5-1
d_gene: TRBD1
CDR3aa: CASSFTQGWEQYF

j_gene: TRBJ2-3
v_gene: TRBV27
d_gene: .
CDR3aa: CASTSSGGAGADTQYF

j_gene: TRBJ1-2
v_gene: TRBV4-1
d_gene: TRBD1
CDR3aa: CASSQDLGGTNYGYTF

j_gene: TRBJ2-1
v_gene: TRBV3-1/TRBV3-2
d_gene: TRBD2
CDR3aa: CASSLTSGGYNEQFF

j_gene: TRBJ2-7
v_gene: TRBV5-4
d_gene: TRBD2
CDR3aa: CASSLIGGSDSYEQYF

j_gene: TRBJ2-7
v_gene: TRBV30
d_gene: TRBD2
CDR3aa: CAWDSRAGVQYF

j_gene: TRBJ1-2
v_gene: TRBV5-6
d_gene: .
CDR3aa: CASSLAHRYGYTF